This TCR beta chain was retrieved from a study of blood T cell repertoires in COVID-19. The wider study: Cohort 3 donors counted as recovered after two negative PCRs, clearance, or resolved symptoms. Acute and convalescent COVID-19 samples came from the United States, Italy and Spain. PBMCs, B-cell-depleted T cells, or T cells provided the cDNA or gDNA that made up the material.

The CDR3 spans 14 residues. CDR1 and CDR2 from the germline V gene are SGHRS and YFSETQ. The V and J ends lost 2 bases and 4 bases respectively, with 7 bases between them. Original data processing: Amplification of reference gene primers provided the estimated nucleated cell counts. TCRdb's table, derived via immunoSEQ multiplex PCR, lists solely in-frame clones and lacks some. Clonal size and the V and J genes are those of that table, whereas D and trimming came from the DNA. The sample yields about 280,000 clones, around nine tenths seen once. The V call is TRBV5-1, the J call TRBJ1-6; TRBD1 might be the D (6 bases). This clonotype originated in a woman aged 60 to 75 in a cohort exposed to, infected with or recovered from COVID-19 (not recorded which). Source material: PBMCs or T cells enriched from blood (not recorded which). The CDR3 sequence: CASSLQGYNSPLHF. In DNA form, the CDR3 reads TGCGCCAGCAGCTTACAGGGTTATAATTCACCCCTCCACTTT.